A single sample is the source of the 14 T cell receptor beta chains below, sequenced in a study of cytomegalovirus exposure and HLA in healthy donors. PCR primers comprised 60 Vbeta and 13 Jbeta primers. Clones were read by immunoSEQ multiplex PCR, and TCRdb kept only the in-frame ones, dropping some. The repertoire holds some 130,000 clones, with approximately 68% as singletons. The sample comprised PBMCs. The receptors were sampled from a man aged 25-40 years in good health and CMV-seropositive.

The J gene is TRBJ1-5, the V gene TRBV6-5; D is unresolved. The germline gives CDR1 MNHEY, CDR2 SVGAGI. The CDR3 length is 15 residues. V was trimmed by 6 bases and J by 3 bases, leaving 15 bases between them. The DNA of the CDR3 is TGTGCCAGCAGAACCCCGGTCCCCTACAATCAGCCCCAGCATTTT. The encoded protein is CASRTPVPYNQPQHF.

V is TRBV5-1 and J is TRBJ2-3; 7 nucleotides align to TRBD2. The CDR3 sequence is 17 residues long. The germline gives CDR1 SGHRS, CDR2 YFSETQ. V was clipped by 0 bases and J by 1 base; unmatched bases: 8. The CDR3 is CASSLGGLTSGTDTQYF. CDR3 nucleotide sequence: TGCGCCAGCAGCTTGGGGGGACTAACGAGCGGCACAGATACGCAGTATTTT.

In DNA form, the CDR3 reads TGTGCCAGTAGGGGGGACTCCTACGCTTCCTACAATGAGCAGTTCTTC. Translation gives CASRGDSYASYNEQFF. The rearrangement joins TRBV19 to TRBJ2-1, with D possibly matching TRBD2 (6 bases). With 6 bases removed from V and 1 base from J, the gap between germline ends came to 16 bases. The germline V gene has CDR1 LNHDA and CDR2 SQIVND (reference sequence). CDR3 length equals 16 residues.

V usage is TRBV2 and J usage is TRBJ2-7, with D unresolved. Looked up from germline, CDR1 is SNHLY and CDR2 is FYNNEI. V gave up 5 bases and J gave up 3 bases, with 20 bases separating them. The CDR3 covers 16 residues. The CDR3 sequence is CASSFLRERTSYEQYF. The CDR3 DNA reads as TGTGCCAGCAGTTTCCTTAGAGAGAGAACGAGCTACGAGCAGTACTTC.

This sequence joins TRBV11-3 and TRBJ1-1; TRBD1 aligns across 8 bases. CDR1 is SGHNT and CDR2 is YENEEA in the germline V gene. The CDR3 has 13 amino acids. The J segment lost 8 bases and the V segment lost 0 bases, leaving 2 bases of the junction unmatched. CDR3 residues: CASSLDRDREAFF. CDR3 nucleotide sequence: TGTGCCAGCAGCTTAGACCGGGACAGGGAAGCTTTCTTT.

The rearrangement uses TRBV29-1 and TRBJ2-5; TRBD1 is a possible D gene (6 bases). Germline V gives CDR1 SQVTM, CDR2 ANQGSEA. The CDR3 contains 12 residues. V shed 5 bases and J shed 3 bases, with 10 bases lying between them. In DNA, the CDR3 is TGCAGCGTTTCGGCAGGGGAAGAGACCCAGTACTTC. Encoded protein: CSVSAGEETQYF.

In DNA form, the CDR3 reads TGTGCCAGCAGTTTAAACTTTGACAGTGGTAACTATGGCTACACCTTC. This sequence encodes CASSLNFDSGNYGYTF. V gene TRBV27 combines with J gene TRBJ1-2, with D tentatively TRBD1 (5 bases). CDR1 MNHEY and CDR2 SMNVEV come from the germline V gene (reference sequence). V was pared by 2 bases and J by 1 base, with 14 bases between. The CDR3 has 16 amino acids.

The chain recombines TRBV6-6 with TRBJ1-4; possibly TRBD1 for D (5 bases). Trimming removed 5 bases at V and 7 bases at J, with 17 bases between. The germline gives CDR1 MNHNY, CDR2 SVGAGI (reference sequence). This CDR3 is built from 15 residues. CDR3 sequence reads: CASSIGDNWIEKLFF. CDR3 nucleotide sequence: TGTGCCAGCAGTATAGGGGATAATTGGATTGAAAAACTGTTTTTT.

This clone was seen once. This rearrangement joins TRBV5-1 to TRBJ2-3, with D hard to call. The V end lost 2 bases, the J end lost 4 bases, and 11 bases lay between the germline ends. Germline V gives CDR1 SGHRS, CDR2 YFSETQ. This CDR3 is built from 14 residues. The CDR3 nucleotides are TGCGCCAGCAGCTTCAACTACTCCCCAGATACGCAGTATTTT. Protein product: CASSFNYSPDTQYF.

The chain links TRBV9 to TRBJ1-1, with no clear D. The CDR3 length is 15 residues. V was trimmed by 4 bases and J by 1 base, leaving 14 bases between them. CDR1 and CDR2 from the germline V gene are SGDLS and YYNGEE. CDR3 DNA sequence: TGTGCCAGCAGCCCCGGGGTCGTAGCGAACACTGAAGCTTTCTTT. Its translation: CASSPGVVANTEAFF.

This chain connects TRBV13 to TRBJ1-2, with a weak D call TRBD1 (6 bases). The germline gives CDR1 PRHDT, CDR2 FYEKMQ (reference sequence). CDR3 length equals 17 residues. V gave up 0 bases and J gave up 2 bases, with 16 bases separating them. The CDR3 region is CASSLGQGPIANYGYTF. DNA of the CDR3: TGTGCCAGCAGCTTAGGTCAGGGGCCGATCGCCAACTATGGCTACACCTTC.

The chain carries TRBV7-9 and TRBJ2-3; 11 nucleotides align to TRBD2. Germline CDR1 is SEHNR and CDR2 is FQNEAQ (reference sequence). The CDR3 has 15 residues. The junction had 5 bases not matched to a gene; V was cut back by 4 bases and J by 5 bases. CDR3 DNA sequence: TGTGCCAGCAGCTCCACTAGCGGGAGCCAAGATACGCAGTATTTT. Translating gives CASSSTSGSQDTQYF.

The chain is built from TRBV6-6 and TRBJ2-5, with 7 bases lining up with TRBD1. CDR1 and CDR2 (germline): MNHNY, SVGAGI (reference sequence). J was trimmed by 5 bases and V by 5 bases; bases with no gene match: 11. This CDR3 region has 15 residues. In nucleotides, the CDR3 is TGTGCCAGCAGTCACGCCTCAGACAGGGTTGAGACCCAGTACTTC. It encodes CASSHASDRVETQYF.

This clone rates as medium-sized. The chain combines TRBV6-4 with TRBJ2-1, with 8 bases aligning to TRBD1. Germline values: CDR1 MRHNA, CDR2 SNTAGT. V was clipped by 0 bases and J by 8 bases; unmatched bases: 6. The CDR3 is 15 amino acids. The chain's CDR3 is CASSDSTGGWDEQFF. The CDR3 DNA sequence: TGTGCCAGCAGTGACTCTACAGGGGGGTGGGATGAGCAGTTCTTC.